This TCR beta chain is drawn from a study (dated by TCRdb to 2015 to 2017). Background on the whole study: The study set out to test whether tumor-infiltrating Tregs in breast cancer get recruited from blood Tregs or are instead converted in situ from other CD4+ T cell subsets. Study-wide findings and limitations: Across the 20 to 25 patients, around 13% of TRBV12-4/TRBJ1-2 sequences from tumor Tregs were shared with naive CD4+ cells, compared with under 2.1% shared with blood Tregs or memory cells. Tumor memory CD4+ T cell TCR gene usage was found to cluster with blood and lymph node memory CD4+ cells and with lymph node naive CD4+ cells. The greatest overlap of tumor-infiltrating Treg TCR alpha and beta sequences was with tumor naive CD4+ T cells, followed next by blood naive CD4+ T cells. Rather than covering whole repertoires, validation in the larger cohort was restricted to a single TCR beta V-J rearrangement.

From the cysteine through the phenylalanine, the CDR3 covers 11 amino acids. Only the CDR3 part of the read is kept: 33 bases, read in frame from the first base. CD4+CD25+CD127-/low cells were isolated as Tregs. In a larger group of 20 to 25 breast cancer patients, a single TRBV12-4/TRBJ1-2 rearrangement was sequenced in tumor Tregs and in blood Treg, naive and memory CD4+ cells. Ficoll density gradient centrifugation was used to isolate mononuclear cells from either lymph nodes or 45 to 65 ml of peripheral blood. Sorted cell populations were confirmed by FACS to exceed 90% purity. This clonotype counts as medium-sized (0.01 to 0.1%). No cognate antigen has been identified for it. One end of the junction fails to match germline, which may point to a read error. The library relied on multiplex PCR. Sequencing instrument: Ion Torrent PGM. For the approximately 20-patient analysis, adaptor-ligated barcode primers were used to amplify TRBV12-4/TRBJ1-2 clonotypes. The Ion Personal Genome Machine system was used to sequence TRBV12-4/TRBJ1-2 amplicons from the roughly 25-patient cohort. Per the original workflow: For each of nine subset-tissue groups, sequencing data from the five patients were pooled, and the groups were compared by unsupervised clustering of TCR gene usage. The Morisita-Horn index, with shared sequences weighted by their contribution to each repertoire, was used to calculate repertoire similarity. Starting from the raw public reads, TCRdb applied fastp trimming at Q25, assembled clones with MiXCR and retained in-frame beta chains. Each entry is one CDR3 protein sequence, shown with its most common DNA and genes. TCRdb, not the original authors, processed these V and J calls. This sample holds around 1,000 distinct CDR3 sequences; 2.6% were observed only once. The ten largest clonotypes hold more than 30% of the sample.

The chain employs TRBV12-3 or TRBV12-4 and TRBJ1-2, with a tentative D gene TRBD1 over 6 matching bases. The sequence was collected from a female donor with breast cancer. Specimen: Tregs sorted from blood. The DNA sequence reads TGTGCCAGCAGTTTAAACAGGGCTACTTACTTC. Translated, this is CASSLNRATYF.